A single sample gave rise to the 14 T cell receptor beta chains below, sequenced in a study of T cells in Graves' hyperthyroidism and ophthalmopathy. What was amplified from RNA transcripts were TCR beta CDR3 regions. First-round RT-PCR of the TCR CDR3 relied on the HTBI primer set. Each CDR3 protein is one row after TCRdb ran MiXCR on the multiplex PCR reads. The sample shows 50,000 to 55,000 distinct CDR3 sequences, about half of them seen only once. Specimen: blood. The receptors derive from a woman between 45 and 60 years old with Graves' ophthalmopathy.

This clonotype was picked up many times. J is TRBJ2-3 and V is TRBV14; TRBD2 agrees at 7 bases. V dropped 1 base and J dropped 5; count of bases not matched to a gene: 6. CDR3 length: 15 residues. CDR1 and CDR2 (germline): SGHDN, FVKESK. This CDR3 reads CASSQVGGSGDTQYF. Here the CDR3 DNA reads TGTGCCAGCAGCCAAGTTGGCGGGAGTGGAGATACGCAGTATTTT.

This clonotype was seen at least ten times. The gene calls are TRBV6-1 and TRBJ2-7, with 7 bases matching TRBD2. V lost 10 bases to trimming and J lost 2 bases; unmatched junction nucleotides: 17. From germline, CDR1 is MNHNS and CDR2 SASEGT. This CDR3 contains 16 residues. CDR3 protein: CATKTAGTGGTYEQYF. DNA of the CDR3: TGTGCCACCAAGACCGCCGGGACGGGGGGAACCTACGAGCAGTACTTC.

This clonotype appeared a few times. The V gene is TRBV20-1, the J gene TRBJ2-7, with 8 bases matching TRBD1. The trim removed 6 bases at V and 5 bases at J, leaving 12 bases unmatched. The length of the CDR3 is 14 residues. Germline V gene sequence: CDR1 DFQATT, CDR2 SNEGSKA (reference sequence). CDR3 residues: CSAFPGQGRDEQYF. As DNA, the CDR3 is TGCAGTGCCTTTCCCGGACAGGGCCGGGACGAGCAGTACTTC.

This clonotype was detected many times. The CDR3 here is CASSAGTSGGQYF. DNA for the CDR3: TGTGCCAGTAGTGCAGGGACTAGCGGGGGCCAGTATTTT. This sequence joins TRBV19 and TRBJ2-3, with 14 positions matching TRBD2. V lost 5 bases to trimming and J lost 12 bases; unmatched junction nucleotides: 4. The CDR3 extends over 13 amino acids. The V gene's germline CDR1 is LNHDA and CDR2 SQIVND (reference sequence).

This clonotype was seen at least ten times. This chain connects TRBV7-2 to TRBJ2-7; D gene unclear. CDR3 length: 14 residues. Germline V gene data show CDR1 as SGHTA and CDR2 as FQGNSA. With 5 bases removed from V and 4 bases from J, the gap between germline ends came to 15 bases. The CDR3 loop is CASSQAKHPYEQYF. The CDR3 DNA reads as TGTGCCAGCAGCCAAGCTAAACACCCTTACGAGCAGTACTTC.

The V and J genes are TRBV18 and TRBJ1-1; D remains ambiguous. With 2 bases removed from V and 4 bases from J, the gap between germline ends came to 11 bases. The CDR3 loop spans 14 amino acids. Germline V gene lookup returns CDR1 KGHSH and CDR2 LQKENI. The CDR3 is CASSPVTPSTEAFF. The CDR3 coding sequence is TGTGCCAGCTCACCAGTGACACCGAGCACTGAAGCTTTCTTT.

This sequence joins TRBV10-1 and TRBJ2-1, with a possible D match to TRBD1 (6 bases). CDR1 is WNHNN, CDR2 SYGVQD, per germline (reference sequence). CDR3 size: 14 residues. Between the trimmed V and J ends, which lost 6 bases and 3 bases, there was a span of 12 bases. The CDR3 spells CASSSTTGYNEQFF. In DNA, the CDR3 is TGCGCCAGCAGCTCGACGACAGGCTACAATGAGCAGTTCTTC.

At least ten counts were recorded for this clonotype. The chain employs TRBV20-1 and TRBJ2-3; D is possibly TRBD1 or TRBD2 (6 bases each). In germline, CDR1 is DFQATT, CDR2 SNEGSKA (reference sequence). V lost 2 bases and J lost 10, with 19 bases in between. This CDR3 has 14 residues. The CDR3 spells CSARRGQGRDAQYF. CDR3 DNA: TGCAGTGCTAGACGGGGGCAGGGGCGCGACGCGCAGTATTTT.

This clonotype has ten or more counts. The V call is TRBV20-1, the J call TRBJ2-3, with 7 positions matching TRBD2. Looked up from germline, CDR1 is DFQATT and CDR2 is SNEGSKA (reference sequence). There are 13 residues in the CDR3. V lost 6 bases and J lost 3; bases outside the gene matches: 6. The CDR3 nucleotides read TGCAGTGCCATACAACTAGCGACAGATACGCAGTATTTT. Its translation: CSAIQLATDTQYF.

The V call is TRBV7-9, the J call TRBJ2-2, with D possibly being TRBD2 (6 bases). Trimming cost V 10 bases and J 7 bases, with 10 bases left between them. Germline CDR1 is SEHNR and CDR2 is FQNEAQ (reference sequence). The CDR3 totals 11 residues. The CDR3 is CANPGVGELFF. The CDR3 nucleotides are TGTGCCAATCCGGGGGTCGGGGAGCTGTTTTTT.

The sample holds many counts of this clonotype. The CDR3 spells CASSQYSGDNEQFF. CDR3 coding DNA: TGCGCCAGCAGCCAGTATAGCGGGGACAATGAGCAGTTCTTC. V is TRBV4-1 and J is TRBJ2-1, with 8 bases that match TRBD2. The CDR3 runs to 14 residues. Germline assignment: CDR1 MGHRA and CDR2 YSYEKL. V gave up 3 bases and J gave up 5 bases; unmatched junction bases: 3.

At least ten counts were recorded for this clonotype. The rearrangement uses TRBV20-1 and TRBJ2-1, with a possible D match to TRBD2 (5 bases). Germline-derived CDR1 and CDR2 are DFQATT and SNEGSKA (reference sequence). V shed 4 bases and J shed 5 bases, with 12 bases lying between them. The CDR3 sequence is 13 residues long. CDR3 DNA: TGCAGTGCTACTCCGGAGGTTAACAATGAGCAGTTCTTC. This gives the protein CSATPEVNNEQFF.

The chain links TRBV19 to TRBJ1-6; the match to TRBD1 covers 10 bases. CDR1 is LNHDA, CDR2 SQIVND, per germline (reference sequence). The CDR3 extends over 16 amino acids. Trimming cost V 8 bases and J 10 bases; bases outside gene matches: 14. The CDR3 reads CASRTGRDRGDSPLHF. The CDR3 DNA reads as TGTGCCAGTCGGACGGGTCGGGACAGGGGCGACTCACCCCTCCACTTT.

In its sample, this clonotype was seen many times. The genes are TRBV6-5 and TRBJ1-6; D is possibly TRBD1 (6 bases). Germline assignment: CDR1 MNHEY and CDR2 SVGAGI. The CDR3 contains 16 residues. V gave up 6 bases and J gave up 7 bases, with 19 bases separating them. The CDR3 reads CASRPPAQGMNSPLHF. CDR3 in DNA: TGTGCCAGCAGGCCCCCCGCACAGGGAATGAATTCACCCCTCCACTTT.